The TCR beta chain described here comes from a study of T-cell reconstitution after alpha-beta-depleted transplantation in children. This clonotype was seen a few times. This CDR3 region has 16 residues. The germline V and J ends were trimmed by 6 bases and 3 bases, with 24 bases remaining between them. CDR1 and CDR2 from the germline V gene are SQVTM and ANQGSEA. Preparation of the TCRbeta library was carried out with unique molecular identifiers. TCRdb processed the PCR reads anew with MiXCR; each CDR3 protein has one entry. The table has a few hundred thousand distinct CDR3 sequences, 10% to 15% seen once.

The sample was PBMCs, mostly from graft donor cells, taken 360 days after TCRalphabeta/CD19-depleted stem cell transplant. The source is a male patient younger than 18 who had a stem cell transplant for acute myeloid leukemia, so the T cells may come from the graft donor. The chain employs TRBV29-1 and TRBJ2-7; D assignment may be TRBD1 or TRBD2 (5 bases each). Here the CDR3 DNA reads TGCAGCGTCGCTTTTCTCAGTTTGGGGGTAAGCTACGAGCAGTACTTC. It yields the protein CSVAFLSLGVSYEQYF.